This T cell receptor (beta chain) was identified during a study of T-cell memory formation after mild COVID-19. Overall study: TCR clusters were largely donor specific. The study's findings and limits: Clones that shrank (day 15 to 85) were balanced CD4/CD8, whereas later expanders leaned CD4+.

This clonotype showed up many times. Its antigen is currently unknown. From the 5' RACE reads, TCRdb called clonotypes with MiXCR, one entry per CDR3 protein. The sample has about 290,000 distinct CDR3 sequences; less than 20% are singletons. J gave up 0 bases and V 4 bases, and 6 bases lay outside the gene matches. Germline V gives CDR1 SGHRS, CDR2 YFSETQ. This CDR3 has 15 residues. The sample comprised PBMCs or a T cell subset sorted from them (not recorded which). The clonotype originates from a man aged 18 to 35 who had mild COVID-19 (a few samples of this study predate the infection). Cell type and time point are not known. The genes are TRBV5-1 and TRBJ2-5; 7 nucleotides line up with TRBD1. Written as DNA, the CDR3 is TGCGCCAGCAGCCGGAGACAGGGCGACCAAGAGACCCAGTACTTC. It yields the protein CASSRRQGDQETQYF. Filled out from reference TRBV5-1 and TRBJ2-5, the complete variable domain reads KAGVTQTPRYLIKTRGQQVTLSCSPISGHRSVSWYQQTPGQGLQFLFEYFSETQRNKGNFPGRFSGRQFSNSRSEMNVSTLELGDSALYLCASSRRQGDQETQYFGPGTRLLVL.